The 9 T cell receptor beta chains below were found in one sample sequenced in a study of cytomegalovirus exposure and HLA in healthy donors (dated by TCRdb to 2017 to 2019). The library was generated by the immunoSEQ multiplex PCR assay. The multiplex PCR relied on a mix of 60 forward primers for TCR Vbeta segments and 13 reverse primers for TCR Jbeta segments. TCRdb limited this immuneACCESS table to in-frame rearrangements with V and J called. A share of clones is missing; checked studies link under half to unresolved V genes, and the rest is unexplained. A total of 150,000 to 200,000 clones appear in this sample, 60% to 80% of them only once. The top ten clones comprise 3.5% to 4.5% of the sample. Source material: PBMCs. These receptors originate from a man between 25 and 39 years old in good health and CMV-seropositive.

This clone was seen just once. The chain has TRBV6-1 and TRBJ2-3; D call uncertain. This CDR3 has 13 residues. CDR1 and CDR2 from the germline V gene are MNHNS and SASEGT. V was cut by 2 bases and J by 2 bases, with 5 bases left in between. The CDR3 loop reads CASSEIYTDTQYF. CDR3 sequence (DNA): TGTGCCAGCAGTGAAATATACACAGATACGCAGTATTTT.

The chain couples TRBV7-9 to TRBJ2-5, with 9 bases fitting TRBD1. The CDR3 length is 16 residues. V was clipped by 2 bases and J by 1 base; unmatched bases: 5. The germline V gene encodes CDR1 SEHNR and CDR2 FQNEAQ (reference sequence). CDR3 DNA: TGTGCCAGCAGCTTATCTTGGGACAGGGTCCAAGAGACCCAGTACTTC. Translated, it gives CASSLSWDRVQETQYF.

The rearrangement links TRBV4-3 to TRBJ1-4; D ambiguous. The V gene's germline CDR1 is LGHNA and CDR2 YSLEER. V lost 1 base and J lost 7, with 16 bases in between. The CDR3 consists of 16 residues. The chain's CDR3 is CASSQVVAAGGEKLFF. Written as DNA, the CDR3 is TGCGCCAGCAGCCAAGTTGTCGCCGCCGGAGGTGAAAAACTGTTTTTT.

The V gene is TRBV10-1, the J gene TRBJ2-5; tentative D call: TRBD1 (6 bases). Trimming shortened V by 3 bases and J by 5 bases, and 10 bases separated the two germline ends. This CDR3 contains 13 residues. Germline CDR1 WNHNN, CDR2 SYGVQD (reference sequence). CDR3 sequence (DNA): TGCGCCAGCAGTGACAGGGGTCAGGAGACCCAGTACTTC. This translates into CASSDRGQETQYF.

In this sample, this clone turned up once. The chain joins TRBV7-3 to TRBJ2-6; TRBD1 aligns across 7 bases. The junction had 4 bases not matched to a gene; V was cut back by 5 bases and J by 0 bases. Germline CDR1 reads SGHTA; CDR2 reads FQGTGA. The CDR3 sequence is 16 residues long. The CDR3 protein is CASSHQGDSGANVLTF. The CDR3 region has the DNA TGTGCCAGCAGCCATCAGGGGGACTCTGGGGCCAACGTCCTGACTTTC.

The V and J genes are TRBV5-6 and TRBJ1-6; 7 bases match TRBD1. V lost 3 bases, J lost 7 bases, and 7 bases stayed unmatched. The CDR3 has 15 residues. The germline V gene has CDR1 SGHDT and CDR2 YYEEEE. In DNA, the CDR3 is TGTGCCAGCAGCTCGTGGGAGACAGGGAATTCACCCCTCCACTTT. Protein: CASSSWETGNSPLHF. The full variable domain, rest sourced from reference TRBV5-6 and TRBJ1-6, is DAGVTQSPTHLIKTRGQQVTLRCSPKSGHDTVSWYQQALGQGPQFIFQYYEEEERQRGNFPDRFSGHQFPNYSSELNVNALLLGDSALYLCASSSWETGNSPLHFGNGTRLTVT.

The chain has TRBV2 and TRBJ2-5; TRBD1 matches at 7 bases. Looked up from germline, CDR1 is SNHLY and CDR2 is FYNNEI. V lost 8 bases to trimming and J lost 10 bases; unmatched junction nucleotides: 13. This CDR3 spans 13 amino acids. The CDR3, as DNA: TGTGCCAGCGGGGGACAGCCGCCGGGACACCAGTACTTC. This gives the protein CASGGQPPGHQYF.

This clone occurred a few times. The chain is built from TRBV19 and TRBJ1-2; the D gene is possibly TRBD1 (5 bases). The CDR3 spans 17 residues. Germline-derived CDR1 and CDR2 are LNHDA and SQIVND (reference sequence). V was pared by 5 bases and J by 6 bases, with 25 bases between. The CDR3 nucleotides are TGTGCCAGTAGTTCATACAATCTCGGAGACAGTCTTAATGGCTACACCTTC. Its protein product is CASSSYNLGDSLNGYTF.

This clone occurred once. The CDR3 DNA sequence: TGCAGCGTTCGCGGACAGGTTGGATCCTATGGCTACACCTTC. Its translation is CSVRGQVGSYGYTF. The genes are TRBV29-1 and TRBJ1-2; 7 bases are shared with TRBD1. V was pared by 5 bases and J by 4 bases, with 10 bases of the junction left unmatched. CDR1 and CDR2 (germline): SQVTM, ANQGSEA. The CDR3 is 14 amino acids.